Here is one T cell receptor (beta chain) with its context. V lost 4 bases and J lost 5, with 15 bases in between. The CDR3 consists of 14 residues. The germline CDR1 and CDR2 sequences are SGHNT and YYREEE (reference sequence). These data belong to a study of CD8 T cells in Susac syndrome. Looking at the study overall: Clinically active disease was present in six of the sequenced Susac syndrome patients. Eight of these patients were in remission. Treatment at blood withdrawal was none, corticosteroids, or intravenous immunoglobulin alone in Susac syndrome patients.

cDNA came from about 0.5 to 1 ug RNA primed by random hexamers. TCRdb redid the calling of the immunoSEQ multiplex PCR reads with MiXCR, one entry per CDR3 protein. The repertoire holds about 190,000 distinct CDR3 sequences, with 90% to 97% as singletons. The sequenced target, TCR beta, came from blood CD8+ and CD4+ T cells. Sample: CD4+ T cells from PBMCs. The origin of this receptor is a human donor with Susac syndrome. The chain combines TRBV5-4 with TRBJ1-1; weak D call: TRBD1 (5 bases). In nucleotides, the CDR3 is TGTGCCAGCAGCCCCCGGGGCGAGGGGACTGAAGCTTTCTTT. Amino acids: CASSPRGEGTEAFF.